The next 28 T cell receptor beta chains were all read from a single sample in a study of identical twins. From the 5' RACE reads, TCRdb called clonotypes with MiXCR, one entry per CDR3 protein. The sample consists of hundreds of thousands of distinct CDR3 sequences, approximately 8.5% of them appearing once. These data were also reused for a study on yellow fever vaccine responses in identical twins.

Sequencing used memory (CD45RO+) T cells sorted from blood. The receptors derive from a woman under 30 in good health.

The chain uses TRBV28 and TRBJ2-7; D perhaps matches TRBD2 (5 bases). Germline-derived CDR1 and CDR2 are MDHEN and SYDVKM. The CDR3 extends over 14 amino acids. Between the trimmed V and J ends, which lost 5 bases and 6 bases, there was a span of 17 bases. CDR3 sequence reads: CASSASSRSGEQYF. The CDR3 DNA reads TGTGCCAGCAGTGCTAGCTCGAGGTCCGGCGAGCAGTACTTC. Filled out from reference TRBV28 and TRBJ2-7, the complete variable domain reads DVKVTQSSRYLVKRTGEKVFLECVQDMDHENMFWYRQDPGLGLRLIYFSYDVKMKEKGDIPEGYSVSREKKERFSLILESASTNQTSMYLCASSASSRSGEQYFGPGTRLTVT.

This clonotype appeared many times. V and J are TRBV29-1 and TRBJ2-3, with 13 bases aligning to TRBD2. This CDR3 contains 16 residues. CDR1 and CDR2 from the germline V gene are SQVTM and ANQGSEA. With V trimmed by 4 bases and J by 2 bases, 6 bases remained unmatched. CDR3 DNA sequence: TGCAGCGTTGTTGGACTAGCGGGGGAATCCACAGATACGCAGTATTTT. Amino acid sequence: CSVVGLAGESTDTQYF.

This clonotype was picked up many times. The J gene is TRBJ2-5, the V gene TRBV24-1; the D is unclear. V was trimmed by 4 bases and J by 2 bases, leaving 10 bases between them. There are 14 residues in the CDR3. Germline V lookup: CDR1 KGHDR, CDR2 SFDVKD. In DNA form, the CDR3 reads TGTGCCACCAGTGAACCTGACGGACAAGAGACCCAGTACTTC. Its translation is CATSEPDGQETQYF.

The sample holds a few counts of this clonotype. The chain couples TRBV10-3 to TRBJ2-3, with TRBD2 identical over 7 bases. V dropped 3 bases and J dropped 1; count of bases not matched to a gene: 4. CDR3 length equals 15 residues. Germline V gene data show CDR1 as ENHRY and CDR2 as SYGVKD. The CDR3 is CAISDAGDRTDTQYF. CDR3 nucleotides: TGTGCCATCAGTGACGCGGGGGACCGCACAGATACGCAGTATTTT.

This clonotype was counted a few times. V is TRBV7-3 and J is TRBJ2-1; 11 nucleotides align to TRBD2. With V trimmed by 5 bases and J by 2 bases, 5 bases remained unmatched. CDR1 and CDR2 from the germline V gene are SGHTA and FQGTGA. The CDR3 has 16 amino acids. The CDR3 is CASSHSGRATYNEQFF. For the CDR3, the DNA is TGTGCCAGCAGCCATAGCGGGAGGGCCACCTACAATGAGCAGTTCTTC.

This clonotype showed up just a few times. CDR3 protein: CASSHRGGRDYYEQYV. The CDR3 coding sequence is TGTGCCAGCAGCCACCGTGGGGGCCGGGACTATTACGAGCAGTACGTC. This chain connects TRBV3-1 to TRBJ2-7; D perhaps matches TRBD2 (7 bases). Germline lookup yields CDR1 LGHDT and CDR2 YNNKEL (reference sequence). The ends were cut back, 3 bases at V and 4 bases at J, with 19 bases in the middle. CDR3 length equals 16 residues.

Many counts were recorded for this clonotype. The chain is built from TRBV6-5 and TRBJ1-2; no definite D call. Trimming cost V 0 bases and J 7 bases, with 9 bases left between them. The CDR3 is 13 amino acids. CDR1 is MNHEY and CDR2 is SVGAGI in the germline V gene. For the CDR3, the DNA is TGTGCCAGCAGTTACTCCCTTACGGGTGGCTACACCTTC. Translating it yields CASSYSLTGGYTF.

The chain carries TRBV29-1 and TRBJ2-1; possible D gene TRBD1, 8 bases. Deletions cut 7 bases from V and 7 bases from J, with 14 bases between. The CDR3 sequence is 12 residues long. The germline V gene encodes CDR1 SQVTM and CDR2 ANQGSEA. CDR3 region: CSANRGGNEQFF. The CDR3 DNA reads as TGCAGCGCCAACAGGGGGGGGAATGAGCAGTTCTTC.

This clonotype came up many times. V and J are TRBV5-6 and TRBJ2-1; 7 bases match TRBD2. CDR3 size: 17 residues. The trim removed 2 bases at V and 9 bases at J, leaving 17 bases unmatched. Germline CDR1 and CDR2: SGHDT and YYEEEE. In DNA form, the CDR3 reads TGTGCCAGCAGCTTTTACTTGGGGGGGGTGTCTACAATTGAGCAGTTCTTC. This encodes CASSFYLGGVSTIEQFF.

This clonotype was picked up a small number of times. This chain joins TRBV12-3 or TRBV12-4 and TRBJ1-5, with 8 bases lining up with TRBD1. The CDR3 consists of 16 residues. J gave up 3 bases and V 2 bases, and 6 bases lay outside the gene matches. CDR3: CASSLRRGRDNQPQHF. Here the CDR3 DNA reads TGTGCCAGCAGTTTACGCAGGGGGCGCGACAATCAGCCCCAGCATTTT.

The chain has TRBV28 and TRBJ1-6; D is uncertain. The CDR3 is 15 residues long. Germline loops: CDR1 MDHEN, CDR2 SYDVKM. Trimming cost V 3 bases and J 4 bases, with 10 bases left between them. The chain's CDR3 is CASSFQTDYNSPLHF. Written as DNA, the CDR3 is TGTGCCAGCAGTTTTCAGACCGATTATAATTCACCCCTCCACTTT.

In this sample, this clonotype turned up a few times. V is TRBV29-1 and J is TRBJ2-5; D is tentatively TRBD1 or TRBD2 (5 bases each). This CDR3 contains 13 residues. CDR1 and CDR2 (germline): SQVTM, ANQGSEA. V gave up 2 bases and J gave up 0 bases, with 7 bases separating them. The CDR3 sequence: CSVESGHQETQYF. The DNA of the CDR3 is TGCAGCGTTGAATCGGGGCACCAAGAGACCCAGTACTTC.

The J gene is TRBJ2-5, the V gene TRBV7-6, with D uncertain. The germline gives CDR1 SGHVS, CDR2 FNYEAQ. The CDR3 sequence is 14 residues long. Trimming cost V 1 base and J 5 bases, with 11 bases left between them. The CDR3 here is CASSLEPGRETQYF. The CDR3 coding sequence is TGTGCCAGCAGCTTAGAACCTGGCCGGGAGACCCAGTACTTC.

The V gene is TRBV21-1, the J gene TRBJ2-3; the DNA was not used to check the table's D call, TRBD2. TRBV21-1 is a pseudogene. This CDR3 is 17 amino acids long. This chain's CDR3 is CANDDGVAGGFTDTQYF. The CDR3, as DNA: TGTGCCAACGATGACGGGGTAGCGGGAGGGTTCACAGATACGCAGTATTTT.

On this clonotype itself: Germline and junction disagree at one end, which may indicate a read error. The rearrangement joins TRBV2 to TRBJ2-3; D may correspond to TRBD1 or TRBD2 (5 bases each). CDR1 is SNHLY, CDR2 FYNNEI, per germline. The CDR3 is made up of 16 amino acids. The CDR3: CASSEAGPGFTDAQYF. The CDR3 DNA reads TGTGCCAGCAGTGAAGCGGGGCCGGGGTTCACAGATGCGCAGTATTTT. The full variable domain, with the rest looked up from reference TRBV2 and TRBJ2-3, is EPEVTQTPSHQVTQMGQEVILRCVPISNHLYFYWYRQILGQKVEFLVSFYNNEISEKSEIFDDQFSVERPDGSNFTLKIRSTKLEDSAMYFCASSEAGPGFTDAQYFGPGTRLTVL.

The rearrangement links TRBV10-3 to TRBJ2-7; D is possibly TRBD1 (5 bases). Germline CDR1 reads ENHRY; CDR2 reads SYGVKD. Trimming left V 3 bases short and J 2 bases short, with 11 bases between. The CDR3 consists of 14 residues. CDR3 residues: CAISEGARTYEQYF. The CDR3 nucleotides are TGTGCCATCAGTGAAGGGGCACGCACCTACGAGCAGTACTTC.

V usage is TRBV24-1 and J usage is TRBJ1-6; possible D gene TRBD1, 6 bases. CDR3 length equals 15 residues. The germline V gene has CDR1 KGHDR and CDR2 SFDVKD. The V end lost 6 bases, the J end lost 10 bases, and 18 bases lay between the germline ends. CDR3 nucleotides: TGTGCCACCAGTTCCGGGGGGCAGGAATCGTCACCCCTCCACTTT. Amino acid sequence: CATSSGGQESSPLHF.

This clonotype turned up a few times. CDR3 nucleotides: TGTGCGCACGGACAGGTGACCCAGTACTTC. The encoded protein is CAHGQVTQYF. The chain carries TRBV6-1 and TRBJ2-5; 7 nucleotides agree with TRBD1. CDR1 is MNHNS and CDR2 is SASEGT in the germline V gene. The CDR3 sequence is 10 residues long.

This clonotype was seen at least ten times. This chain uses TRBV5-1 with TRBJ2-3; 7 nucleotides match TRBD1. The CDR3 runs to 14 residues. Germline values: CDR1 SGHRS, CDR2 YFSETQ. With V trimmed by 4 bases and J by 0 bases, 2 bases remained unmatched. The CDR3 sequence is CASSTTGSTDTQYF. The CDR3 nucleotides read TGCGCCAGCAGCACGACAGGGAGCACAGATACGCAGTATTTT.

This clonotype occurred a few times. The chain combines TRBV3-1 with TRBJ2-5, with 7 bases that match TRBD2. This CDR3 is 14 amino acids long. Germline lookup yields CDR1 LGHDT and CDR2 YNNKEL (reference sequence). J lost 3 bases, V lost 9 bases, and 10 bases had no gene match. CDR3 nucleotides: TGTGCCAGGGGGGGGACCTCCAATGAAGAGACCCAGTACTTC. It encodes CARGGTSNEETQYF.

This clonotype was picked up many times. The V gene is TRBV5-1, the J gene TRBJ2-5; D ambiguous. The V end was cut by 0 bases, the J end by 0 bases, with 9 bases between. The CDR3 consists of 15 residues. In germline, CDR1 is SGHRS, CDR2 YFSETQ. The CDR3: CASSLVARNQETQYF. In DNA form, the CDR3 reads TGCGCCAGCAGCTTGGTGGCCAGAAACCAAGAGACCCAGTACTTC. Combining the CDR3 with reference TRBV5-1 and TRBJ2-5 gives the whole variable domain KAGVTQTPRYLIKTRGQQVTLSCSPISGHRSVSWYQQTPGQGLQFLFEYFSETQRNKGNFPGRFSGRQFSNSRSEMNVSTLELGDSALYLCASSLVARNQETQYFGPGTRLLVL.

V usage is TRBV24-1 and J usage is TRBJ2-3; possible D gene TRBD1, 5 bases. V shed 5 bases and J shed 2 bases, with 13 bases lying between them. The CDR3 extends over 15 amino acids. CDR1 KGHDR and CDR2 SFDVKD come from the germline V gene. This CDR3 reads CATSVRSGHTDTQYF. CDR3 nucleotides: TGTGCCACCAGTGTCAGGTCAGGGCACACAGATACGCAGTATTTT.

In its sample, this clonotype was seen a few times. V and J are TRBV20-1 and TRBJ1-2, with D unresolved. This CDR3 has 14 amino acids. V lost 6 bases and J lost 5, with 19 bases in between. Germline V gene sequence: CDR1 DFQATT, CDR2 SNEGSKA (reference sequence). The CDR3 region is CSADDQRTEYGYTF. The CDR3, as DNA: TGCAGTGCCGATGACCAACGAACTGAATATGGCTACACCTTC.

The table lists this clonotype with many counts. The V call is TRBV5-1, the J call TRBJ2-3, with TRBD1 matching over 7 bases. The length of the CDR3 is 14 residues. With V trimmed by 7 bases and J by 0 bases, 5 bases remained unmatched. Germline values: CDR1 SGHRS, CDR2 YFSETQ. The CDR3 sequence is CASRTGFSTDTQYF. The CDR3 DNA reads as TGCGCCAGCCGGACAGGATTTAGCACAGATACGCAGTATTTT. The full variable domain, completed using reference TRBV5-1 and TRBJ2-3, is KAGVTQTPRYLIKTRGQQVTLSCSPISGHRSVSWYQQTPGQGLQFLFEYFSETQRNKGNFPGRFSGRQFSNSRSEMNVSTLELGDSALYLCASRTGFSTDTQYFGPGTRLTVL.

The chain carries TRBV6-2 or TRBV6-3 and TRBJ1-1; D ambiguous. Germline V gives CDR1 MNHEY, CDR2 SVGEGT. The CDR3 has 14 residues. The ends were cut back, 10 bases at V and 0 bases at J, with 15 bases in the middle. In nucleotides, the CDR3 is TGTGCCACCCACCTATCGCGGCTGAACACTGAAGCTTTCTTT. Translation gives CATHLSRLNTEAFF.

There are a few counts of this clonotype. V usage is TRBV12-3 or TRBV12-4 and J usage is TRBJ2-1; a possible D gene is TRBD2 (5 bases). V gave up 2 bases and J gave up 8 bases, with 7 bases separating them. The CDR3 contains 12 residues. The CDR3 coding sequence is TGTGCCAGCAGTTTACCCGGGGATGAGCAGTTCTTC. Its protein is CASSLPGDEQFF.

This clonotype was counted ten times or more. This chain joins TRBV7-2 and TRBJ2-1, with 7 nucleotides matching TRBD2. The CDR3 length is 15 residues. The V segment lost 0 bases and the J segment 8 bases; nucleotides outside the gene matches: 7. Germline CDR1 reads SGHTA; CDR2 reads FQGNSA. CDR3 DNA: TGTGCCAGCAGCTTAGCGGGAGGGCCTAACGATGAGCAGTTCTTC. Its protein product is CASSLAGGPNDEQFF.

This clonotype was recorded at least ten times. This rearrangement joins TRBV24-1 to TRBJ2-1, with 14 bases identical to TRBD2. Germline V gene lookup returns CDR1 KGHDR and CDR2 SFDVKD. The CDR3 has 19 residues. Losses at the gene ends were 3 bases for V and 2 bases for J; bases not matched to a gene: 8. CDR3 sequence: CATSDPGTSGRRTYNEQFF. CDR3 DNA: TGTGCCACCAGTGATCCAGGGACTAGCGGGAGACGGACCTACAATGAGCAGTTCTTC.